This entry lists 30 T cell receptor beta chains sequenced from one sample in a study of blood T cell repertoires in COVID-19. The data were produced by immunoSEQ multiplex PCR, yet TCRdb's version contains in-frame clones alone and is incomplete. The repertoire has more than 100,000 clones, 84% of them found once; the top ten carry more than 1.4%. Sequenced material: peripheral blood. The receptor source for this set is a man between 60 and 75 years old with acute or convalescent COVID-19.

This clone was recorded once. V and J are TRBV19 and TRBJ2-1; 7 bases map to TRBD2. The CDR3 is made up of 15 amino acids. J was trimmed by 8 bases and V by 1 base; bases with no gene match: 8. Germline V lookup: CDR1 LNHDA, CDR2 SQIVND (reference sequence). The CDR3, as DNA: TGTGCCAGTAGTATAGGGACTAGTCCATTCCATGAGCAGTTCTTC. Amino acids: CASSIGTSPFHEQFF.

Here the CDR3 reads CASSLGTGDGYGYTF. CDR3 sequence (DNA): TGTGCCAGCAGCTTAGGGACAGGGGACGGCTATGGCTACACCTTC. The V and J genes are TRBV7-9 and TRBJ1-2; 9 positions agree with TRBD1. The CDR3 contains 15 residues. V lost 1 base and J lost 4; bases outside the gene matches: 4. CDR1 and CDR2 (germline): SEHNR, FQNEAQ (reference sequence).

The chain couples TRBV30 to TRBJ1-4; 7 bases match TRBD1. CDR3 size: 15 residues. J lost 7 bases, V lost 0 bases, and 8 bases had no gene match. Germline lookup yields CDR1 GTSNPN and CDR2 SVGIG (reference sequence). The CDR3 spells CAWSVQGLTAEKLFF. The CDR3 DNA is TGTGCCTGGAGTGTACAGGGGTTGACAGCTGAAAAACTGTTTTTT.

About this clone itself: This sample also contains other DNA sequences that code for the same CDR3. V and J are TRBV20-1 and TRBJ2-5; 9 bases agree with TRBD1. This CDR3 is built from 11 residues. J lost 4 bases, V lost 8 bases, and 2 bases had no gene match. CDR1 and CDR2 (germline): DFQATT, SNEGSKA (reference sequence). Here the CDR3 reads CSRQGGETQYF. The CDR3 region has the DNA TGCAGTAGACAGGGGGGAGAGACCCAGTACTTC.

V usage is TRBV7-9 and J usage is TRBJ1-2; D is possibly TRBD1 (6 bases). The CDR3 extends over 14 amino acids. Per germline, CDR1 SEHNR and CDR2 FQNEAQ (reference sequence). Trimming left V 2 bases short and J 5 bases short, with 12 bases between. Here the CDR3 reads CASSLFPQGYGYTF. CDR3 nucleotide sequence: TGTGCCAGCAGCTTATTTCCCCAGGGGTATGGCTACACCTTC.

The table lists this clone with a few counts. The chain joins TRBV27 to TRBJ2-1; 12 bases fit TRBD2. The junction had 7 bases not matched to a gene; V was cut back by 6 bases and J by 7 bases. The germline gives CDR1 MNHEY, CDR2 SMNVEV (reference sequence). The CDR3 sequence is 15 residues long. The CDR3 bases are TGTGCCAGCAGCCTTGGACTAGCGGGAAGGAATGAGCAGTTCTTC. This codes for CASSLGLAGRNEQFF.

J is TRBJ2-1 and V is TRBV30; D may be TRBD1 (6 bases). CDR1 GTSNPN and CDR2 SVGIG come from the germline V gene (reference sequence). With 2 bases removed from V and 0 bases from J, the gap between germline ends came to 11 bases. This CDR3 spans 15 amino acids. CDR3 bases: TGTGCCTGGAGTTGGACAGAGAGCTCCTACAATGAGCAGTTCTTC. This translates into CAWSWTESSYNEQFF.

The chain has TRBV19 and TRBJ2-2, with TRBD2 as a possible D gene (7 bases). This CDR3 has 14 amino acids. Germline values: CDR1 LNHDA, CDR2 SQIVND (reference sequence). V shed 0 bases and J shed 15 bases, with 17 bases lying between them. Written as DNA, the CDR3 is TGTGCCAGTAGTATAGATCTCTCGGGGGAGGGGGTGTTTTTT. Amino acid sequence: CASSIDLSGEGVFF. Filled out from reference TRBV19 and TRBJ2-2, the complete variable domain reads DGGITQSPKYLFRKEGQNVTLSCEQNLNHDAMYWYRQDPGQGLRLIYYSQIVNDFQKGDIAEGYSVSREKKESFPLTVTSAQKNPTAFYLCASSIDLSGEGVFFGEGSRLTVL.

This chain uses TRBV11-2 with TRBJ1-6; 12 bases align to TRBD1. V lost 3 bases to trimming and J lost 10 bases; unmatched junction nucleotides: 1. Looked up from germline, CDR1 is SGHAT and CDR2 is FQNNGV. The CDR3 is 14 amino acids. CDR3 in amino acids: CASSLGTGGSPLHF. CDR3 nucleotide sequence: TGTGCCAGCAGCTTGGGGACAGGGGGCTCACCCCTCCACTTT.

The V call is TRBV10-3, the J call TRBJ2-7, with a possible D match to TRBD1 (5 bases). Germline V gene lookup returns CDR1 ENHRY and CDR2 SYGVKD. CDR3 length equals 14 residues. V was cut by 3 bases and J by 2 bases, with 11 bases left in between. The CDR3 DNA reads TGTGCCATCAGTGATGGGGTCAGGGCCTACGAGCAGTACTTC. This sequence encodes CAISDGVRAYEQYF.

The chain uses TRBV24-1 and TRBJ1-3; 8 bases match TRBD1. The CDR3 covers 16 residues. Germline CDR1 reads KGHDR; CDR2 reads SFDVKD. With 3 bases clipped from V and 4 bases from J, the junction kept 7 bases outside the gene matches. The CDR3 DNA reads as TGTGCCACCAGTGATCCGGACAGGGAGTACGGAAACACCATATATTTT. Its translation: CATSDPDREYGNTIYF.

The chain links TRBV29-1 to TRBJ2-5; TRBD1 agrees at 9 bases. V was clipped by 4 bases and J by 5 bases; unmatched bases: 5. The CDR3 covers 13 residues. The germline CDR1 and CDR2 sequences are SQVTM and ANQGSEA. CDR3 sequence: CSVGQGVGETQYF. CDR3 nucleotides: TGCAGCGTTGGACAGGGGGTAGGGGAGACCCAGTACTTC.

This chain joins TRBV7-6 and TRBJ2-5; TRBD2 matches 12 bases. V lost 2 bases, J lost 5 bases, and 0 bases stayed unmatched. The CDR3 is 14 residues long. Looked up from germline, CDR1 is SGHVS and CDR2 is FNYEAQ. CDR3 sequence (DNA): TGTGCCAGCAGCTTAACTAGCGGGAGGGAGACCCAGTACTTC. Encoded protein: CASSLTSGRETQYF.

CDR3 loop: CGMERGLGQPQHF. DNA for the CDR3: TGTGGGATGGAGAGGGGGCTGGGTCAGCCCCAGCATTTT. The chain couples TRBV30 to TRBJ1-5; 7 bases match TRBD1. The germline V gene has CDR1 GTSNPN and CDR2 SVGIG (reference sequence). This CDR3 is 13 amino acids long.

In the case of this clone: Other DNA sequences from this sample encode an identical CDR3 as well. The V and J genes are TRBV5-6 and TRBJ1-3, with TRBD1 matching over 7 bases. This CDR3 has 14 residues. The J segment lost 4 bases and the V segment lost 4 bases, leaving 5 bases of the junction unmatched. Per the germline V gene, CDR1 is SGHDT and CDR2 is YYEEEE. CDR3 bases: TGTGCCAGCAGCCCTAGGGGGCCCGGAAACACCATATATTTT. It specifies CASSPRGPGNTIYF.

This sequence joins TRBV5-1 and TRBJ2-2, with 8 bases identical to TRBD1. This CDR3 contains 16 residues. Germline CDR1 SGHRS, CDR2 YFSETQ. V dropped 4 bases and J dropped 0; count of bases not matched to a gene: 5. CDR3 amino acids: CASSAGQGTNTGELFF. The CDR3 coding sequence is TGCGCCAGCAGCGCCGGACAGGGAACGAACACCGGGGAGCTGTTTTTT. Supplemented by reference TRBV5-1 and TRBJ2-2, the full variable domain reads KAGVTQTPRYLIKTRGQQVTLSCSPISGHRSVSWYQQTPGQGLQFLFEYFSETQRNKGNFPGRFSGRQFSNSRSEMNVSTLELGDSALYLCASSAGQGTNTGELFFGEGSRLTVL.

The chain joins TRBV18 to TRBJ1-4; 7 bases match TRBD1. The CDR3 spans 16 residues. The junction had 9 bases not matched to a gene; V was cut back by 3 bases and J by 5 bases. Germline-derived CDR1 and CDR2 are KGHSH and LQKENI. The CDR3, as DNA: TGTGCCAGCTCACCGACAGGGTTTACACAAAATGAAAAACTGTTTTTT. Its translation: CASSPTGFTQNEKLFF.

The CDR3 DNA reads TGTGCCAGCAGCGCAGGGGTAATAGGCGGCTACACCTTC. Its protein product is CASSAGVIGGYTF. The rearrangement links TRBV12-3 or TRBV12-4 to TRBJ1-2; D is possibly TRBD1 (6 bases). V was shortened by 6 bases and J by 8 bases, with 16 bases between the two germline ends. The CDR3 has 13 amino acids.

The V call is TRBV9, the J call TRBJ1-1; D is perhaps TRBD1 (5 bases). The germline V and J ends were trimmed by 0 bases and 1 base, with 13 bases remaining between them. Germline assignment: CDR1 SGDLS and CDR2 YYNGEE. The CDR3 runs to 16 residues. DNA for the CDR3: TGTGCCAGCAGCGTAGGTGCCCTGACAGAGAACACTGAAGCTTTCTTT. Translating gives CASSVGALTENTEAFF.

This clone has only one observation. The rearrangement uses TRBV10-3 and TRBJ1-2, with TRBD1 matching over 10 bases. CDR1 and CDR2 (germline): ENHRY, SYGVKD. The CDR3 extends over 14 amino acids. The V gene end was trimmed by 8 bases and the J gene end by 2 bases; junction bases not matched to a gene: 5. The chain's CDR3 is CAISQDRGNYGYTF. The CDR3 DNA sequence: TGTGCCATCTCCCAGGACAGGGGGAACTATGGCTACACCTTC.

This clone appeared a single time. This chain links TRBV10-3 with TRBJ2-6, with 11 positions matching TRBD1. The ends lost 5 bases at V and 3 bases at J; junction bases unmatched: 12. Germline V CDR1 and CDR2: ENHRY, SYGVKD. The CDR3 runs to 19 residues. CDR3 coding DNA: TGTGCCATCAGTCCCTTCCCTGGACAGGGGGCAGGTGGGGCCAACGTCCTGACTTTC. It yields the protein CAISPFPGQGAGGANVLTF.

The chain couples TRBV10-2 to TRBJ2-7, with 13 positions matching TRBD2. Germline V CDR1 and CDR2: WSHSY, SAAADI. V dropped 4 bases and J dropped 7; count of bases not matched to a gene: 7. The length of the CDR3 is 15 residues. CDR3 region: CASSGTSGRTGEQYF. In DNA form, the CDR3 reads TGCGCCAGCAGTGGGACTAGCGGGAGAACGGGGGAGCAGTACTTC.

The rearrangement uses TRBV6-1 and TRBJ1-2; 12 bases match TRBD1. The CDR3 has 16 residues. Germline V gives CDR1 MNHNS, CDR2 SASEGT. V lost 4 bases, J lost 7 bases, and 10 bases stayed unmatched. The CDR3 DNA reads TGTGCCAGCAGTGTACGTGAGGGACAGGGGGCCCGTGGCTACACCTTC. It is translated as CASSVREGQGARGYTF.

The V call is TRBV12-3 or TRBV12-4, the J call TRBJ1-5; possible D gene TRBD1, 6 bases. Between the trimmed V and J ends, which lost 7 bases and 8 bases, there was a span of 12 bases. This CDR3 has 12 residues. CDR3 sequence (DNA): TGTGCCAGCAATCGTCCAGGGGAGCCCCAGCATTTT. The encoded protein is CASNRPGEPQHF.

The chain employs TRBV11-2 and TRBJ2-3, with a tentative D call TRBD1 (5 bases). This CDR3 comprises 13 residues. The V gene lost 1 base and the J gene lost 5 bases, with 7 bases spanning the gap. CDR1 is SGHAT and CDR2 is FQNNGV in the germline V gene. CDR3 residues: CASSLGGLDTQYF. The CDR3 nucleotides are TGTGCCAGCAGCTTAGGGGGCTTAGATACGCAGTATTTT.

The rearrangement joins TRBV6-6 to TRBJ1-2, with 10 positions matching TRBD1. Trimming cost V 6 bases and J 3 bases; bases outside gene matches: 10. The CDR3 length is 16 residues. Germline CDR1 is MNHNY and CDR2 is SVGAGI (reference sequence). The CDR3 DNA sequence: TGTGCCAGCAGCCGCGGGACAGGGGAGGGCTACTATGGCTACACCTTC. Amino acid sequence: CASSRGTGEGYYGYTF.

This sequence joins TRBV5-1 and TRBJ1-4, with 7 bases fitting TRBD1. The germline V gene encodes CDR1 SGHRS and CDR2 YFSETQ. Trimming took 0 bases from V and 7 from J; bases not matched to a gene: 9. CDR3 length equals 16 residues. Here the CDR3 reads CASSLVAPPGGEKLFF. DNA of the CDR3: TGCGCCAGCAGCTTGGTGGCGCCGCCAGGGGGTGAAAAACTGTTTTTT.

The chain employs TRBV1 and TRBJ2-2; TRBD2, the table's D call, lacks a check against the DNA. TRBV1 is a known pseudogene. The length of the CDR3 is 21 residues. CDR3: CTSSQDFSGGASRVNTGELFF. In nucleotides, the CDR3 is TGCACCAGCAGCCAAGACTTTAGCGGGGGGGCCAGTAGGGTGAACACCGGGGAGCTGTTTTTT.

This rearrangement joins TRBV9 to TRBJ2-1; maybe TRBD2 (6 bases). The germline V and J ends were trimmed by 4 bases and 6 bases, with 14 bases remaining between them. In germline, CDR1 is SGDLS, CDR2 YYNGEE. This CDR3 is 14 amino acids long. The chain's CDR3 is CASSTRDLVNEQFF. The CDR3 DNA is TGTGCCAGCAGCACGCGGGACCTAGTCAATGAGCAGTTCTTC.

The rearrangement uses TRBV5-6 and TRBJ1-1, with 11 bases that match TRBD1. Germline V CDR1 and CDR2: SGHDT, YYEEEE. Unmatched junction bases numbered 5, after V lost 4 bases and J lost 0 bases. The CDR3 contains 16 residues. CDR3: CASSPDRGRMNTEAFF. CDR3 nucleotide sequence: TGTGCCAGCAGCCCGGACAGGGGGCGTATGAACACTGAAGCTTTCTTT. The whole variable domain, remainder taken from reference TRBV5-6 and TRBJ1-1, is DAGVTQSPTHLIKTRGQQVTLRCSPKSGHDTVSWYQQALGQGPQFIFQYYEEEERQRGNFPDRFSGHQFPNYSSELNVNALLLGDSALYLCASSPDRGRMNTEAFFGQGTRLTVV.